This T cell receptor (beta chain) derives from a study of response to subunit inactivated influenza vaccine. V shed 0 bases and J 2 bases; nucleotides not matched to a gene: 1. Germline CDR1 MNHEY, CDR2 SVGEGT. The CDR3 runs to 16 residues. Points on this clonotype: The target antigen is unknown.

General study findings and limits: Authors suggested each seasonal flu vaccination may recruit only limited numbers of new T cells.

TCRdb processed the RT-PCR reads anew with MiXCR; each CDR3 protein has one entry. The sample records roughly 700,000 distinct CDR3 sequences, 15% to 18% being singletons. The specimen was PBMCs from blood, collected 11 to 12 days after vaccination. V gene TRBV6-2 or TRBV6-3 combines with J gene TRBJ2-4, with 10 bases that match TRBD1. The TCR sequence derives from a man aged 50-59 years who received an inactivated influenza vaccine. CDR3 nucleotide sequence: TGTGCCAGCAGTTACTCGGGACAGGGGACCAAAAACATTCAGTACTTC. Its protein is CASSYSGQGTKNIQYF.